The rows below give T cell receptor beta chains drawn from one sample of a study of blood T cell repertoires in COVID-19. Using immunoSEQ multiplex PCR, the repertoire was profiled, and TCRdb retains in-frame clones only, with some absent. The sample has a few hundred thousand clones; around 89% are singletons. The sequencing sample was made of peripheral blood. Every receptor here comes from a man aged 25-45 years with acute or convalescent COVID-19. Each CDR3 is given with its conserved first and last residue. The D gene is left open where the match is weak. Size values are once, few and many counts, or a class for expanded clones, and some rows have none.

cdr3_aa,cdr3_nt,j_call,v_call,d_call,clone_size
CASSYQSGNTIYF,TGCGCCAGCAGCTACCAGTCTGGAAACACCATATATTTT,TRBJ1-3,TRBV5-1,.,.
CASSTEDSLYSGYTF,TGTGCCAGCAGCACCGAGGACAGCCTCTACTCTGGCTACACCTTC,TRBJ1-2,TRBV9,.,.
CASSIVGGTNKYEQYF,TGTGCCAGTAGTATAGTTGGCGGGACGAACAAGTACGAGCAGTACTTC,TRBJ2-7,TRBV19,.,.
CASSLDTTEAFF,TGTGCCAGCAGCTTAGACACCACTGAAGCTTTCTTT,TRBJ1-1,TRBV7-2,.,few
CAWIKTSGVDNEQFF,TGTGCCTGGATAAAAACTAGCGGGGTTGACAATGAGCAGTTCTTC,TRBJ2-1,TRBV30,TRBD2,.
CASSLQGSYGYTF,TGTGCCAGCAGCTTACAGGGGAGCTATGGCTACACCTTC,TRBJ1-2,TRBV7-8,.,once
CASSSTTGAYGNTIYF,TGTGCCAGCAGCTCGACGACAGGGGCCTACGGAAACACCATATATTTT,TRBJ1-3,TRBV5-8,TRBD1,.
CASSRTTGGAGAFF,TGTGCCAGCAGCCGAACGACAGGGGGAGCTGGGGCTTTCTTT,TRBJ1-1,TRBV3-1/TRBV3-2,TRBD1,.
CASSTRQGAYGYTF,TGTGCCAGCAGTACTCGACAGGGCGCCTATGGCTACACCTTC,TRBJ1-2,TRBV6-5,TRBD1,.
CASGDRVYEQYF,TGTGCCAGCGGGGACAGGGTCTACGAGCAGTACTTC,TRBJ2-7,TRBV28,TRBD1,.